This TCR beta chain was sequenced in a study of T-cell reconstitution after alpha-beta-depleted transplantation in children (TCRdb year 2016). Broadly, across the study: The study quantitatively tracked T-cell immune reconstitution after TCRalphabeta/CD19-depleted allogeneic hematopoietic cell transplantation in children using TCR repertoire profiling. What the work shows at the level of the full study, not this receptor alone: Apparently early alphabetaT-cell count recovery about two months after transplant reportedly relied on only several hundred rapidly expanded clones derived from non-depleted graft cells. The frequencies of hyperexpanded clones fell over the following months, and after one year, T-cell counts and TCRbeta diversity were mostly attributed to newly produced T cells. In some patients, high TCRbeta diversity at day 60 was attributed to recipient T cells and intrathymic progenitors that had survived conditioning.

This clonotype was seen ten or more times. Its specific antigen is unknown. Base qualities are missing; no much larger clone stands one base away. Library construction relied on PCR. The sample was run on an Illumina HiSeq 2500. TCR libraries were prepared with molecular barcoding, using unique molecular identifiers to normalize TCRbeta repertoire quantification. The raw public data were reprocessed by TCRdb itself: fastp quality trimming at Q25, MiXCR clonotype calling, in-frame beta chains only. One record per CDR3 amino acid sequence lists the most common genes and DNA. The sample data list 200,000 to 300,000 distinct CDR3 sequences, and roughly 8.2% of these were observed just once. 5% to 8% of the sample goes to the ten largest clones. The CDR3 contains 15 residues, cysteine and phenylalanine counted. CDR3 DNA only is kept here, 45 bases in frame from base 1. The junction shows trimming of 6 bases on V and 5 bases on J, and the gene matches do not reach 8 bases of it. CDR1 and CDR2 are drawn from the germline V gene: MGHDK, SYGVNS.

Reading the label with the study, this specimen's treatment or condition is: allogeneic hematopoietic cell transplantation with graft depleted of TCRalphabeta T cells and CD19 B cells. The children who served as transplant recipients had been given grafts of TCRalphabeta/CD19-depleted allogeneic hematopoietic cells. The clonotype originates from a male patient aged 10 to 17 who had a stem cell transplant for acute lymphoblastic leukemia, so the T cells may come from the graft donor. The chain couples TRBV25-1 to TRBJ2-7; 12 nucleotides in the junction match TRBD1. The source was PBMCs, mostly from graft donor cells, collected 180 days after TCRalphabeta/CD19-depleted stem cell transplant. The bases are TGTGCCAGCAGCCCAGCCGGGACAGGGGGCCACGAGCAGTACTTC. It encodes CASSPAGTGGHEQYF.